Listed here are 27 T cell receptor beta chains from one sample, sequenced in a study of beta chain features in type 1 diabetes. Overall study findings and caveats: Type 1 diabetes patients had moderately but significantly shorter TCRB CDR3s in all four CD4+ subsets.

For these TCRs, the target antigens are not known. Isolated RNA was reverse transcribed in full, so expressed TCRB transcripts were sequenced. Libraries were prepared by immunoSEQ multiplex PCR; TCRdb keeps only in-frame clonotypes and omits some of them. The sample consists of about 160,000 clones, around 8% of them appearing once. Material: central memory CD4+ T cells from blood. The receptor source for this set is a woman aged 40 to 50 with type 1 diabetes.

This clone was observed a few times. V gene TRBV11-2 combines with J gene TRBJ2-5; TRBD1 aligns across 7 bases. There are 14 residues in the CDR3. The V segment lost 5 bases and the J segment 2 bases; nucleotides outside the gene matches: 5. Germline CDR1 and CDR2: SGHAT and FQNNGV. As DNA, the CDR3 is TGTGCCAGCAGCGTGGGACAGATACAAGAGACCCAGTACTTC. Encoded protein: CASSVGQIQETQYF. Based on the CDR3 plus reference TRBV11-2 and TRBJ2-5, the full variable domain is EAGVAQSPRYKIIEKRQSVAFWCNPISGHATLYWYQQILGQGPKLLIQFQNNGVVDDSQLPKDRFSAERLKGVDSTLKIQPAKLEDSAVYLCASSVGQIQETQYFGPGTRLLVL.

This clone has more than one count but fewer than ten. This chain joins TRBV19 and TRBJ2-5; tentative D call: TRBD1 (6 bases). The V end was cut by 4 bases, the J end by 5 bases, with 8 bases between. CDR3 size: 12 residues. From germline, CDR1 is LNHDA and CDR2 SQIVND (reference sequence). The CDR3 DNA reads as TGTGCCAGTAGTACAGACAGGGAGACCCAGTACTTC. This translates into CASSTDRETQYF.

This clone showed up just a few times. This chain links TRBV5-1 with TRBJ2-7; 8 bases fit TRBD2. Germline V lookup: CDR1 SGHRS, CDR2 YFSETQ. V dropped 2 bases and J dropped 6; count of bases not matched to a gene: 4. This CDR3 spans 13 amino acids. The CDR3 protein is CASSFGGGSEQYF. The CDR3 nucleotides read TGCGCCAGCAGCTTCGGGGGGGGCAGCGAGCAGTACTTC.

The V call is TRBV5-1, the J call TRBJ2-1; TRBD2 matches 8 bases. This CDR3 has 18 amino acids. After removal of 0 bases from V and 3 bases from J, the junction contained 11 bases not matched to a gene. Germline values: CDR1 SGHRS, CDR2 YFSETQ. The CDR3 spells CASSLVGRGEMFYNEQFF. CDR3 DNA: TGCGCCAGCAGCTTGGTTGGGCGGGGGGAAATGTTCTACAATGAGCAGTTCTTC.

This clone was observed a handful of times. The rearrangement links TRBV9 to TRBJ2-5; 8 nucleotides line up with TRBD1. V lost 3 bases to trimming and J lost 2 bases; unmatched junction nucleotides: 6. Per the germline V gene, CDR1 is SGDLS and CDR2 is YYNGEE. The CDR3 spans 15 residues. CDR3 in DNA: TGTGCCAGCAGCGGGGGGACAGGCCATCAAGAGACCCAGTACTTC. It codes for CASSGGTGHQETQYF.

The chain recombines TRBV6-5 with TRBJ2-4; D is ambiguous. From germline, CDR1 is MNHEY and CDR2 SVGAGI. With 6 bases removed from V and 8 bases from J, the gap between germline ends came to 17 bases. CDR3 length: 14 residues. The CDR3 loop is CASRLTDKRDIQYF. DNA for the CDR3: TGTGCCAGCAGGCTAACCGATAAGCGAGACATTCAGTACTTC.

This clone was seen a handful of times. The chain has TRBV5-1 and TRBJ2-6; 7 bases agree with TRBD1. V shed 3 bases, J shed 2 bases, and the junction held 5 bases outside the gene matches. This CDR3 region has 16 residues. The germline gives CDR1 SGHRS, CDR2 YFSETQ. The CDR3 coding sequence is TGCGCCAGCAGCTCCCAGGGGGAAGCTGGGGCCAACGTCCTGACTTTC. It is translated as CASSSQGEAGANVLTF.

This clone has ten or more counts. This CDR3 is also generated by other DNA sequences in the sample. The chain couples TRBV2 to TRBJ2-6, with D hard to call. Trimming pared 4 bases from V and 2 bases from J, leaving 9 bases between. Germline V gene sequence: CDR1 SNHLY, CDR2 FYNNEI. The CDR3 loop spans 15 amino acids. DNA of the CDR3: TGTGCCAGCAGTGGGTCAGAGGCTGGGGCCAACGTCCTGACTTTC. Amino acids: CASSGSEAGANVLTF.

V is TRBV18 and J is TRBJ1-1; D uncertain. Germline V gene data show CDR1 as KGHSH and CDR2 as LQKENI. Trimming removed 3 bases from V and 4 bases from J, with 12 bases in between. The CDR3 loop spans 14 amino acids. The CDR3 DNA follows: TGTGCCAGCTCACCCGAGATCTCGAGCACTGAAGCTTTCTTT. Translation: CASSPEISSTEAFF.

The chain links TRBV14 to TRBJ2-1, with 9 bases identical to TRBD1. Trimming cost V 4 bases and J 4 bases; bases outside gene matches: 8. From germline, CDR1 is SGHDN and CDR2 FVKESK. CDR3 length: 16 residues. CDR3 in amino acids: CASSLITGGAYNEQFF. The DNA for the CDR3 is TGTGCCAGCAGCCTCATCACAGGGGGCGCGTACAATGAGCAGTTCTTC.

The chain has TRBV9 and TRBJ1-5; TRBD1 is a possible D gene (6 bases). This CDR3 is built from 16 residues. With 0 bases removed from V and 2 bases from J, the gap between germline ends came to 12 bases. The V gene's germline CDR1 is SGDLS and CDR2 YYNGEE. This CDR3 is CASSVASGERNQPQHF. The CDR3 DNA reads TGTGCCAGCAGCGTAGCTTCAGGGGAACGCAATCAGCCCCAGCATTTT.

CDR3 DNA sequence: TGTGCCACCAGCAGAGACCTCGAAGCTTTCTTT. Amino acid sequence: CATSRDLEAFF. The genes are TRBV15 and TRBJ1-1; D is uncertain. CDR1 LNHNV and CDR2 YYDKDF come from the germline V gene (reference sequence). This CDR3 contains 11 residues. The V end was cut by 0 bases, the J end by 8 bases, with 4 bases between. Full variable domain (remainder filled in from reference TRBV15 and TRBJ1-1): DAMVIQNPRYQVTQFGKPVTLSCSQTLNHNVMYWYQQKSSQAPKLLFHYYDKDFNNEADTPDNFQSRRPNTSFCFLDIRSPGLGDTAMYLCATSRDLEAFFGQGTRLTVV.

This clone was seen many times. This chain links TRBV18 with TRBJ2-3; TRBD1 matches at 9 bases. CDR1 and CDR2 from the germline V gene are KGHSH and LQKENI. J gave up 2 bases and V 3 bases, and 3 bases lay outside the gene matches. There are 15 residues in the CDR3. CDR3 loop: CASSPTGGSTDTQYF. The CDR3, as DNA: TGTGCCAGCTCACCGACAGGGGGTTCCACAGATACGCAGTATTTT. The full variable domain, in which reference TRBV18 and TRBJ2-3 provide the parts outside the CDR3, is NAGVMQNPRHLVRRRGQEARLRCSPMKGHSHVYWYRQLPEEGLKFMVYLQKENIIDESGMPKERFSAEFPKEGPSILRIQQVVRGDSAAYFCASSPTGGSTDTQYFGPGTRLTVL.

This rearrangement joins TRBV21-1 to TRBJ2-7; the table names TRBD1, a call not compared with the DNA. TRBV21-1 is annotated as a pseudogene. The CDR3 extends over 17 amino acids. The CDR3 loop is CASSIKARDRGTYEQYF. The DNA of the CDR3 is TGTGCCAGCAGCATAAAGGCGCGGGACAGGGGCACCTACGAGCAGTACTTC.

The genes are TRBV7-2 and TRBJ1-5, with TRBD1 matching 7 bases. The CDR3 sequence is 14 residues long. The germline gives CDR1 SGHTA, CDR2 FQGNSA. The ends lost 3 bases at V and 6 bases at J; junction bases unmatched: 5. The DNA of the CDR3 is TGTGCCAGCAGCTTTGAGAGACAGGGTCAGCCCCAGCATTTT. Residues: CASSFERQGQPQHF.

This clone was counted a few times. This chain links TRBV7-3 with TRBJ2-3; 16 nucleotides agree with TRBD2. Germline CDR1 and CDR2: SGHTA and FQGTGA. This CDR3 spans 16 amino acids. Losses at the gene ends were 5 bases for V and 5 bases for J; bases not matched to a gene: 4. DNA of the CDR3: TGTGCCAGCAGCCTCGGGACTAGCGGGGGGGGAGATACGCAGTATTTT. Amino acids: CASSLGTSGGGDTQYF.

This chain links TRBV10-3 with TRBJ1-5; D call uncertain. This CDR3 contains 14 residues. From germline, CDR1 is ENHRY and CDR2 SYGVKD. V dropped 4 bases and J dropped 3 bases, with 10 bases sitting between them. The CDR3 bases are TGTGCCATCAGTGGCGACTTCTCCAATCAGCCCCAGCATTTT. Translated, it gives CAISGDFSNQPQHF.

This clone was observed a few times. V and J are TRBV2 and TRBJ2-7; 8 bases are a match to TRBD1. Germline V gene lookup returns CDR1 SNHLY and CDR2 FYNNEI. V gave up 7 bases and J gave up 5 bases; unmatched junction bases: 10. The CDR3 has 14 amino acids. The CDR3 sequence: CASKLDRGGNEQYF. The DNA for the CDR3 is TGTGCCAGCAAACTAGACAGGGGAGGCAACGAGCAGTACTTC.

CDR3 nucleotides: TGTGCCAGCTCTACAGGGTTCGGAGAGACCCAGTACTTC. Residues: CASSTGFGETQYF. V is TRBV6-4 and J is TRBJ2-5; D possibly corresponds to TRBD1 (6 bases). Trimming took off 8 bases at V and 4 bases at J, with 14 bases between the two ends. The CDR3 is 13 residues long. CDR1 and CDR2 from the germline V gene are MRHNA and SNTAGT.

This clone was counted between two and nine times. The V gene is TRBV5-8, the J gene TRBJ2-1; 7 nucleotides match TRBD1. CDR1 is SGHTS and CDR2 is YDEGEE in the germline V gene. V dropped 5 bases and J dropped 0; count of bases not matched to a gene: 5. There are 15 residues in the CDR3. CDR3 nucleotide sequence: TGTGCCAGCAGGTCAGACAGGGCCTCCTACAATGAGCAGTTCTTC. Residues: CASRSDRASYNEQFF.

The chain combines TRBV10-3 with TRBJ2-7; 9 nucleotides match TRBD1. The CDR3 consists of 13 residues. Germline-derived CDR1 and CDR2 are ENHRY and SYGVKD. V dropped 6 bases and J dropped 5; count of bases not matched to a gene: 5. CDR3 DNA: TGTGCCATCAGGGGGACAGGGAAGCACGAGCAGTACTTC. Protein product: CAIRGTGKHEQYF.

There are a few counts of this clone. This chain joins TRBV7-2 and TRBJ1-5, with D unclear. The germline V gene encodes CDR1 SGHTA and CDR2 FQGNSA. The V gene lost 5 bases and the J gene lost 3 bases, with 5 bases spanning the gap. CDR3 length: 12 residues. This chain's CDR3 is CASSHFNQPQHF. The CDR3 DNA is TGTGCCAGCAGCCATTTCAATCAGCCCCAGCATTTT.

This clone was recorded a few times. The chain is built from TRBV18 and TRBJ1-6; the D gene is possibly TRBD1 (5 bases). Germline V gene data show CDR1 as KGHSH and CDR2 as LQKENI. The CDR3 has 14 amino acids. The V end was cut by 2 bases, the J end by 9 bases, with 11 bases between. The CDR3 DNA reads TGTGCCAGCTCACCAGATGGGGGAGGTTCACCCCTCCACTTT. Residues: CASSPDGGGSPLHF.

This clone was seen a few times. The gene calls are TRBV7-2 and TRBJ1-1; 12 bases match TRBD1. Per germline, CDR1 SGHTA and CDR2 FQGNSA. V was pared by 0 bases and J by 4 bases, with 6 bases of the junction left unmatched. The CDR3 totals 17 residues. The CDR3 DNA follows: TGTGCCAGCAGCTTAGCCCGGGACAGGGGGCGCAGCACTGAAGCTTTCTTT. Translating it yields CASSLARDRGRSTEAFF.

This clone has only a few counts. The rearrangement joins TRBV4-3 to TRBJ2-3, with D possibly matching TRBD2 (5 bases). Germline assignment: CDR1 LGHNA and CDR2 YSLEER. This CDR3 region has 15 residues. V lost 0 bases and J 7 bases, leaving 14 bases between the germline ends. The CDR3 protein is CASSQDWASPHTQYF. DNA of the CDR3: TGCGCCAGCAGCCAAGATTGGGCTAGCCCACATACGCAGTATTTT.

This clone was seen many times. The CDR3 region is CASSSYDGGGYGYTF. The CDR3, as DNA: TGTGCCAGCAGCTCCTATGACGGGGGGGGATATGGCTACACCTTC. V and J are TRBV7-2 and TRBJ1-2; D might be TRBD1 (5 bases). The CDR3 consists of 15 residues. Deletions cut 4 bases from V and 5 bases from J, with 17 bases between. Germline-derived CDR1 and CDR2 are SGHTA and FQGNSA.

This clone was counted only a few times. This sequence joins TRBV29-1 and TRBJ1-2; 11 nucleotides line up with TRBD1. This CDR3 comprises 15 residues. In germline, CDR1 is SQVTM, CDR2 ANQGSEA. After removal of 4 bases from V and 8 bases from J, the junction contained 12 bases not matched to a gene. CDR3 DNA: TGCAGCGTTGGGACCCACCCGGGACAGGGGGGAGGCTACACCTTC. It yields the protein CSVGTHPGQGGGYTF.